This T cell receptor beta chain was recorded in a study of CD8 T cell repertoires and HIV-1 epitope variants. About the study: Equal numbers of autologous T cell-negative cells presented antigen to enriched T cells.

The CDR3 is 16 amino acids. CDR1 MDHEN and CDR2 SYDVKM come from the germline V gene. J was trimmed by 1 base and V by 5 bases; bases with no gene match: 9. The repertoire was sequenced with immunoSEQ multiplex PCR; TCRdb's copy has only in-frame clones and lacks some. The sample includes tens of thousands of clones, more than 65% of them seen just once. This sequence was found in a male donor with HIV. The chain couples TRBV28 to TRBJ2-3, with 7 bases matching TRBD1. The sequencing sample was made of uncultured baseline CD8+ T cells from peripheral blood mononuclear cells (PBMCs). Written as DNA, the CDR3 is TGTGCCAGCAGTACCGCCCCAGGGGGAGGCACAGATACGCAGTATTTT. This sequence encodes CASSTAPGGGTDTQYF.